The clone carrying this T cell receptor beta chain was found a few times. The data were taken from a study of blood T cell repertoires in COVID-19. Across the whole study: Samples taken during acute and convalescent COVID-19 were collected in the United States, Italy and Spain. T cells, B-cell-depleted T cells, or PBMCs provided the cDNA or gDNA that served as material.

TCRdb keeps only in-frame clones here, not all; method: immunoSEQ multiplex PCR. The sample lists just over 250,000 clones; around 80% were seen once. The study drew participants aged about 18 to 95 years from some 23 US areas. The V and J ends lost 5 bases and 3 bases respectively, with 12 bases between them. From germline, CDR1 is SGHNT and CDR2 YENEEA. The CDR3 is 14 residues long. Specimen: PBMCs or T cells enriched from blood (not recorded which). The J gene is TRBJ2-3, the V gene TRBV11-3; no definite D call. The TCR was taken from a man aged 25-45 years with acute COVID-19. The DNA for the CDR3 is TGTGCCAGCAGCGCAGAGGAAAAGACAGATACGCAGTATTTT. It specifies CASSAEEKTDTQYF.